This is a list of T cell receptor beta chains from one sample in a study of metastatic and nonmetastatic thyroid tumors. TCRdb re-called the PCR reads through MiXCR. The profile shows about 33,000 clones, about a sixth of them singletons. Sequencing was performed on blood. The receptors stem from a female donor with papillary thyroid cancer or a benign thyroid nodule (not recorded which). Some clones in this sample may be carry-over from other donors' samples. Both conserved end residues are part of each CDR3. Fields, in order: D gene, J gene, V gene, CDR3 protein. A D gene is named only where the DNA matches it firmly.

d_gene: TRBD1
j_gene: TRBJ1-6
v_gene: TRBV3-1
CDR3aa: CATGTGNSPLHF

d_gene: TRBD1
j_gene: TRBJ1-4
v_gene: TRBV14
CDR3aa: CASSPHRGLATNEKLFF

d_gene: TRBD1
j_gene: TRBJ1-1
v_gene: TRBV14
CDR3aa: CASSQVVRTGVRWTEAFF

d_gene: NA
j_gene: TRBJ2-7
v_gene: TRBV7-9
CDR3aa: CASSLTGHEQYF

d_gene: TRBD1
j_gene: TRBJ1-1
v_gene: TRBV18
CDR3aa: CASVRQGGGEAFF

d_gene: NA
j_gene: TRBJ2-2
v_gene: TRBV5-6
CDR3aa: CASSWGLRNTGELFF

d_gene: TRBD2
j_gene: TRBJ2-2
v_gene: TRBV28
CDR3aa: CASSRTSAAGELFF

d_gene: NA
j_gene: TRBJ2-3
v_gene: TRBV11-2
CDR3aa: CASSSSLGRTDTQYF

d_gene: NA
j_gene: TRBJ1-5
v_gene: TRBV30
CDR3aa: CAWSVAVFNQPQHF

d_gene: TRBD2
j_gene: TRBJ2-1
v_gene: TRBV18
CDR3aa: CASSPGTRNDEQFF

d_gene: TRBD1
j_gene: TRBJ1-2
v_gene: TRBV28
CDR3aa: CASSLSPKGAGGYTF

d_gene: NA
j_gene: TRBJ2-5
v_gene: TRBV5-6
CDR3aa: CASSLVWDLETQYF

d_gene: TRBD1
j_gene: TRBJ1-1
v_gene: TRBV6-1
CDR3aa: CASSEKGRGRSWTEAFF

d_gene: NA
j_gene: TRBJ1-2
v_gene: TRBV6-1
CDR3aa: CASSDTGFSGYTF

d_gene: TRBD1
j_gene: TRBJ2-2
v_gene: TRBV20-1
CDR3aa: CSASEPGQGNTGELFF

d_gene: NA
j_gene: TRBJ2-1
v_gene: TRBV2
CDR3aa: CASRTWLASHNEQFF

d_gene: NA
j_gene: TRBJ2-7
v_gene: TRBV28
CDR3aa: CASTSGERSYEQYF

d_gene: NA
j_gene: TRBJ1-2
v_gene: TRBV5-6
CDR3aa: CASSLIRTDYGYTF

d_gene: TRBD1
j_gene: TRBJ2-3
v_gene: TRBV15
CDR3aa: CATSRASGTGTDTQYF

d_gene: NA
j_gene: TRBJ2-2
v_gene: TRBV7-8
CDR3aa: CASRFAGSAGELFF

d_gene: NA
j_gene: TRBJ2-4
v_gene: TRBV28
CDR3aa: CASSLRLVGNIQYF

d_gene: NA
j_gene: TRBJ2-2
v_gene: TRBV6-6
CDR3aa: CASSYSRISGELFF

d_gene: TRBD1
j_gene: TRBJ2-3
v_gene: TRBV5-6
CDR3aa: CASSWDRGASADTQYF

d_gene: NA
j_gene: TRBJ2-7
v_gene: TRBV28
CDR3aa: CASIHSWGEGGGEQYF